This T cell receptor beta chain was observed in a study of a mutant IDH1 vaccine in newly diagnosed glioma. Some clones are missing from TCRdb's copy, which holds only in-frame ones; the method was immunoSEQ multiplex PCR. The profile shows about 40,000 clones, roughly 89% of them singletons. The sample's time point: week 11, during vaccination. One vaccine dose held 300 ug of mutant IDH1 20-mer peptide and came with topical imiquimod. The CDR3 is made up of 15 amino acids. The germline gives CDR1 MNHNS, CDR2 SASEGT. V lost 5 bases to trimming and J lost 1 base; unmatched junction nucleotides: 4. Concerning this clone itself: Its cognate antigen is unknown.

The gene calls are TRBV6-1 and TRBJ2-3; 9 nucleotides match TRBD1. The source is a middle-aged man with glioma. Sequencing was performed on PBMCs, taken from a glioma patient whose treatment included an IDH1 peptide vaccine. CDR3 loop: CASSKRTGGTDTQYF. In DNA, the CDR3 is TGTGCCAGCAGTAAACGGACAGGGGGCACAGATACGCAGTATTTT.